Sequencing of this T cell receptor beta chain was carried out in a study of T cell responses to AZD1222 COVID-19 vaccine. The study's findings and limits: All repertoire sampling was performed exclusively after the peak T cell response.

Clones were read by immunoSEQ multiplex PCR, and TCRdb kept only the in-frame ones, dropping some. Here the sample spans approximately 220,000 clones, 90% to 95% being singletons. As concerns this clone: Its antigen is not known.

Germline lookup yields CDR1 SGHRS and CDR2 YFSETQ. The V and J ends lost 4 bases and 6 bases, in that order; junction bases with no gene match: 7. The CDR3 is 14 amino acids. Sequencing used peripheral blood, obtained on day 0 of MenACWY control vaccination. This receptor was obtained from an adult in good health. This chain connects TRBV5-1 to TRBJ1-2; 9 bases fit TRBD1. The CDR3 coding sequence is TGCGCCAGCAGCCGGGGACAGGGTCTAAATGGCTACACCTTC. Amino acids: CASSRGQGLNGYTF.